A single TCR beta chain is shown here with its context. Its binding antigen is unknown. Per-base quality was not reported, and no clone a single base away is much larger than it. Preparation of the library involved the immunoSEQ multiplex PCR assay. What TCRdb holds here is the immuneACCESS table cut down to in-frame rearrangements. Part of the clones is not present; checked against another copy, under half of the missing clones reflect an unresolved V gene, and the others are unexplained. Recorded for this sample are around 69,000 clones; around nine tenths of them occurred a single time. The top ten clonotypes cover 0.95% to 1.5% of the sample. The CDR3 has 13 amino acids, counting the end cysteine and phenylalanine. The only DNA kept is the CDR3, 39 bases in frame from the first base. After removal of 5 bases from V and 5 bases from J, the junction retains 3 bases not matched to a gene. The germline V gene yields SGHTA for CDR1 and FQGNSA for CDR2.

The source of the sample is a study of T cell changes during pregnancy in multiple sclerosis (dated by TCRdb to the late 2010s). For the study in its entirety: The study looked at changes in the T cell repertoire across pregnancy in women with multiple sclerosis.

The sequencing here drew on peripheral blood, taken in the third trimester of pregnancy. The sequence derives from a female donor with multiple sclerosis, enrolled in a pregnancy study. Here the chain combines TRBV7-2 and TRBJ2-5, with 9 middle bases fitting TRBD1. For the CDR3, the sequence is CASSAGQGETQYF. The DNA sequence follows: TGTGCCAGCAGCGCAGGACAGGGGGAGACCCAGTACTTC.